Each of the 21 T cell receptor beta chains below was sequenced from the same sample in a study of blood T cell repertoires in COVID-19. Some clones are missing from TCRdb's copy, which holds only in-frame ones; the method was immunoSEQ multiplex PCR. The table lists about 160,000 clones, 70% to 80% of them singletons. Sample: peripheral blood. The receptors here all came from an older woman with COVID-19, enrolled during active disease.

The chain couples TRBV7-6 to TRBJ2-1; 11 nucleotides match TRBD2. V lost 5 bases and J lost 7; bases outside the gene matches: 10. Germline V gives CDR1 SGHVS, CDR2 FNYEAQ. The CDR3 is 16 residues long. The CDR3 sequence: CASSPTTSGGGNEQFF. The CDR3, as DNA: TGTGCCAGCAGCCCAACTACTAGCGGGGGCGGGAATGAGCAGTTCTTC.

CDR3 DNA sequence: TGTGCCAGCAGCCAAGATCTTTCCACAAGCGGTACGCAGTATTTT. Translating it yields CASSQDLSTSGTQYF. This rearrangement joins TRBV3-1 (or the pseudogene TRBV3-2) to TRBJ2-3; possibly TRBD2 for D (5 bases). The V end was cut by 0 bases, the J end by 8 bases, with 15 bases between. CDR1 LGHDT and CDR2 YNNKEL come from the germline V gene (reference sequence). The CDR3 sequence is 15 residues long.

V and J are TRBV5-5 and TRBJ1-4; perhaps TRBD1 as D (5 bases). CDR1 SGHKS and CDR2 YYEKEE come from the germline V gene (reference sequence). With 0 bases removed from V and 10 bases from J, the gap between germline ends came to 13 bases. This CDR3 is built from 14 residues. The CDR3 DNA reads TGTGCCAGCAGCTTGGATGCAGGGAGGGTAAAACTGTTTTTT. Its protein product is CASSLDAGRVKLFF.

DNA for the CDR3: TGTGCCAGCAGTCTCGAGGGACAGGGGACCTACGAGCAGTACTTC. It is translated as CASSLEGQGTYEQYF. The rearrangement links TRBV27 to TRBJ2-7; 10 bases fit TRBD1. V was pared by 5 bases and J by 2 bases, with 6 bases of the junction left unmatched. In germline, CDR1 is MNHEY, CDR2 SMNVEV (reference sequence). There are 15 residues in the CDR3.

The chain links TRBV11-2 to TRBJ2-5; maybe TRBD1 (5 bases). The CDR3 runs 15 residues. V lost 6 bases and J lost 5, with 19 bases in between. CDR1 is SGHAT, CDR2 FQNNGV, per germline. The CDR3 DNA reads TGTGCCAGCAGACGAAGGGGAAGCTACCTTGAGACCCAGTACTTC. Residues: CASRRRGSYLETQYF.

This chain uses TRBV2 with TRBJ1-5, with a tentative D call TRBD1 (5 bases). The CDR3 has 13 amino acids. The germline V gene has CDR1 SNHLY and CDR2 FYNNEI. The germline V and J ends were trimmed by 10 bases and 4 bases, with 14 bases remaining between them. This CDR3 reads CATQWGSNQPQHF. DNA for the CDR3: TGTGCCACCCAGTGGGGCTCAAATCAGCCCCAGCATTTT.

This chain joins TRBV14 and TRBJ2-3, with D hard to call. The CDR3 consists of 13 residues. V lost 0 bases and J 8 bases, leaving 9 bases between the germline ends. Germline lookup yields CDR1 SGHDN and CDR2 FVKESK. In DNA, the CDR3 is TGTGCCAGCAGCCAAGAAACGTACGGTACGCAGTATTTT. It yields the protein CASSQETYGTQYF.

The rearrangement links TRBV6-5 to TRBJ2-7; a weak D match, TRBD1 (6 bases). The CDR3 length is 13 residues. Germline V gene data show CDR1 as MNHEY and CDR2 as SVGAGI. The V and J ends lost 6 bases and 3 bases respectively, with 12 bases between them. The CDR3 spells CASRSGQYYEQYV. The DNA for the CDR3 is TGTGCCAGCAGGTCAGGACAGTACTACGAGCAGTACGTC.

This chain connects TRBV2 to TRBJ2-7, with 9 positions matching TRBD1. Germline V gives CDR1 SNHLY, CDR2 FYNNEI. The V segment lost 6 bases and the J segment 1 base; nucleotides outside the gene matches: 10. The CDR3 is 16 residues long. The DNA for the CDR3 is TGTGCCAGCAGGCCCGGACAGGGGTTGAGGTCCTACGAGCAGTACGTC. Translation gives CASRPGQGLRSYEQYV.

This chain uses TRBV18 with TRBJ1-5; tentatively, D is TRBD1 (5 bases). CDR3 length: 15 residues. Trimming removed 4 bases at V and 6 bases at J, with 16 bases between. Germline V lookup: CDR1 KGHSH, CDR2 LQKENI. The CDR3 here is CASSRLPGGSQPQHF. The CDR3 DNA sequence: TGTGCCAGCTCACGACTCCCTGGGGGGTCTCAGCCCCAGCATTTT.

The chain is built from TRBV7-9 and TRBJ1-5; D is uncertain. V lost 3 bases and J lost 5, with 8 bases in between. Germline V CDR1 and CDR2: SEHNR, FQNEAQ (reference sequence). The CDR3 consists of 13 residues. CDR3: CASSFEGDQPQHF. The CDR3 DNA sequence: TGTGCCAGCAGCTTTGAGGGAGATCAGCCCCAGCATTTT.

This chain links TRBV7-2 with TRBJ1-5, with D perhaps TRBD1 (6 bases). The V and J ends lost 3 bases and 6 bases respectively, with 15 bases between them. The CDR3 extends over 15 amino acids. Germline V lookup: CDR1 SGHTA, CDR2 FQGNSA. CDR3 DNA: TGTGCCAGCAGCTTTCGGCCAGGGGCGGGTCAGCCCCAGCATTTT. It codes for CASSFRPGAGQPQHF.

The J gene is TRBJ2-6, the V gene TRBV4-2; D not certain. The CDR3 has 16 amino acids. Trimming removed 2 bases at V and 0 bases at J, with 8 bases between. The V gene's germline CDR1 is LGHNA and CDR2 YNFKEQ. The CDR3 coding sequence is TGTGCCAGCAGCCAAACATTTAACTCTGGGGCCAACGTCCTGACTTTC. Protein sequence: CASSQTFNSGANVLTF.

The chain has TRBV28 and TRBJ2-4; 9 positions agree with TRBD1. Germline assignment: CDR1 MDHEN and CDR2 SYDVKM. J lost 1 base, V lost 5 bases, and 9 bases had no gene match. The length of the CDR3 is 17 residues. In nucleotides, the CDR3 is TGTGCCAGCAGTCTAGGGACAGGGAATTTGGCCAAAAACATTCAGTACTTC. Its translation: CASSLGTGNLAKNIQYF.

This clone was seen a single time. This chain connects TRBV6-1 to TRBJ2-3; 9 bases fit TRBD1. Unmatched junction bases numbered 6, after V lost 1 base and J lost 4 bases. Per the germline V gene, CDR1 is MNHNS and CDR2 is SASEGT. The CDR3 has 16 residues. The CDR3 nucleotides are TGTGCCAGCAGTGAAGGCAGGACAGGGGAGGCAGATACGCAGTATTTT. Its protein product is CASSEGRTGEADTQYF.

The rearrangement uses TRBV15 and TRBJ2-5, with TRBD2 matching over 8 bases. In germline, CDR1 is LNHNV, CDR2 YYDKDF (reference sequence). The CDR3 length is 17 residues. Trimming removed 2 bases from V and 7 bases from J; junction bases left unmatched: 15. In nucleotides, the CDR3 is TGTGCCACCAGCAGAAGTCCCCCTGGACTAGCCGGGGGGACCCAGTACTTC. Translating gives CATSRSPPGLAGGTQYF.

This sequence joins TRBV2 and TRBJ2-5; 7 bases line up with TRBD1. The CDR3 contains 14 residues. Germline V gives CDR1 SNHLY, CDR2 FYNNEI. V trimming: 6 bases; J trimming: 4 bases; junction bases outside the gene matches: 8. This CDR3 reads CASSGQAGGETQYF. CDR3 bases: TGTGCCAGCAGCGGACAGGCCGGAGGAGAGACCCAGTACTTC. The variable domain in full, completed from reference TRBV2 and TRBJ2-5, reads EPEVTQTPSHQVTQMGQEVILRCVPISNHLYFYWYRQILGQKVEFLVSFYNNEISEKSEIFDDQFSVERPDGSNFTLKIRSTKLEDSAMYFCASSGQAGGETQYFGPGTRLLVL.

The genes are TRBV5-1 and TRBJ2-3; D perhaps matches TRBD2 (6 bases). Trimming took 9 bases from V and 0 from J, leaving 17 bases between them. CDR3 length: 15 residues. CDR1 SGHRS and CDR2 YFSETQ come from the germline V gene. CDR3 DNA sequence: TGCGCCACAGCCATCCTAGGAGGGAGCACAGATACGCAGTATTTT. Protein: CATAILGGSTDTQYF.

About this clone itself: Within the sample, other DNA sequences also encode this same CDR3. The CDR3 loop reads CASSQGLAGGTDTQYF. In DNA form, the CDR3 reads TGTGCCAGCAGCCAAGGGCTAGCGGGAGGTACAGATACGCAGTATTTT. The rearrangement joins TRBV3-1 (or the pseudogene TRBV3-2) to TRBJ2-3, with TRBD2 matching 11 bases. With V trimmed by 1 base and J by 3 bases, 3 bases remained unmatched. The CDR3 extends over 16 amino acids. Germline assignment: CDR1 LGHDT and CDR2 YNNKEL (reference sequence).

The gene calls are TRBV19 and TRBJ1-1; no definite D call. The V gene's germline CDR1 is LNHDA and CDR2 SQIVND (reference sequence). The germline V and J ends were trimmed by 1 base and 10 bases, with 10 bases remaining between them. The CDR3 totals 12 residues. The DNA for the CDR3 is TGTGCCAGTAGTATAGGAGCCGGTTCAGCTTTCTTT. It is translated as CASSIGAGSAFF.

This chain links TRBV2 with TRBJ1-2; the match to TRBD1 covers 7 bases. Germline V gene sequence: CDR1 SNHLY, CDR2 FYNNEI. The CDR3 sequence is 12 residues long. Trimming took 4 bases from V and 8 from J; bases not matched to a gene: 4. CDR3 residues: CASSGQGWGYTF. DNA of the CDR3: TGTGCCAGCAGTGGACAGGGTTGGGGCTACACCTTC.